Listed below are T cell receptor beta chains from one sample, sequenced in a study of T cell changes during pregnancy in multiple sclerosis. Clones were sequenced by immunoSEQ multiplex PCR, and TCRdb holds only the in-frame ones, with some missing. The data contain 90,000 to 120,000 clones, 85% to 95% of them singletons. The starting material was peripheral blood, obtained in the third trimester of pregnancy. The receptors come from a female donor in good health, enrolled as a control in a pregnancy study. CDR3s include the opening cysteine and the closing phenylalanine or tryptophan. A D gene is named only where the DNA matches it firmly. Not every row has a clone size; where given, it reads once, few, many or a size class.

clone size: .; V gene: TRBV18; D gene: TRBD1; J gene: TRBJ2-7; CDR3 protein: CASSHRDSSYEQYF; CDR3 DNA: TGTGCCAGCTCCCACCGGGACAGCTCCTACGAGCAGTACTTC
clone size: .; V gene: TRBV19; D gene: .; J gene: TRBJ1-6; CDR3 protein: CASSEQIRNSPLHF; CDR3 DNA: TGTGCCAGTAGTGAACAGATACGCAATTCACCCCTCCACTTT
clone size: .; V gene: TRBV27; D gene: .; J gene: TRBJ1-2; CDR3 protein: CASSLERGGYGYTF; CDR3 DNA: TGTGCCAGCAGTTTAGAGAGGGGAGGCTATGGCTACACCTTC
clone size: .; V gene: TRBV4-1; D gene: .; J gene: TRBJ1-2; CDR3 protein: CASSQEGQPRTF; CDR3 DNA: TGCGCCAGCAGCCAAGAGGGGCAGCCGCGGACCTTC
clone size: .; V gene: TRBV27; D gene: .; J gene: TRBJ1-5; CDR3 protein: CASSSSINSNQPQHF; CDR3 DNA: TGTGCCAGCAGTTCCAGTATAAATAGCAATCAGCCCCAGCATTTT
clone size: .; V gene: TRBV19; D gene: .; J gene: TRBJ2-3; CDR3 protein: CASSIGRRDTQYF; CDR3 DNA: TGTGCCAGTAGTATCGGCAGGAGGGATACGCAGTATTTT
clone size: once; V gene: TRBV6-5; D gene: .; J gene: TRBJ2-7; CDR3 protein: CASSLQGSYEQYF; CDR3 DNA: TGTGCCAGCAGTTTACAGGGATCCTACGAGCAGTACTTC
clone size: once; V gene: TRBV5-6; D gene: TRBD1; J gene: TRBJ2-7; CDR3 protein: CASSGDRGPYEQYF; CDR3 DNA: TGTGCCAGCAGCGGGGACAGGGGGCCCTACGAGCAGTACTTC
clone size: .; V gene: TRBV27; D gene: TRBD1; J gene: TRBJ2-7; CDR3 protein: CASSFAGGYEQYF; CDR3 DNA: TGTGCCAGCAGTTTTGCAGGGGGCTACGAGCAGTACTTC
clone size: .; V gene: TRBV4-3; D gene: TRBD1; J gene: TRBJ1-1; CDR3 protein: CASSHDRGGGTEAFF; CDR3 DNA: TGCGCCAGCAGCCATGACAGGGGCGGTGGAACTGAAGCTTTCTTT
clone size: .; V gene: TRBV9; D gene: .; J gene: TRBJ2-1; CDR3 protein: CASSVGARHNEQFF; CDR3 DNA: TGTGCCAGCAGCGTAGGTGCTAGGCACAATGAGCAGTTCTTC
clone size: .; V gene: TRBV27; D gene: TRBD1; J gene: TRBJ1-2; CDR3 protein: CASHSGQAHYGYTF; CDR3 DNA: TGTGCCAGCCATTCAGGACAGGCCCACTATGGCTACACCTTC
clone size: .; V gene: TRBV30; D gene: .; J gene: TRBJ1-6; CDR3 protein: CAWSGLNSPLHF; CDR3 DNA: TGTGCCTGGAGCGGTCTGAATTCACCCCTCCACTTT
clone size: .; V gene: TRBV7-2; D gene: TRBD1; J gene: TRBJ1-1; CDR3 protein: CASSFGRGSTEAFF; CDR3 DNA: TGTGCCAGCAGCTTTGGCAGGGGGAGCACTGAAGCTTTCTTT
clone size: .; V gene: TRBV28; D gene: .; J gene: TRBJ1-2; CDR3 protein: CASSSTGTYGYTF; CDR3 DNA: TGTGCCAGCAGTTCCACAGGGACCTATGGCTACACCTTC
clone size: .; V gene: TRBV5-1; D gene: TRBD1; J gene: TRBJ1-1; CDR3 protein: CASRTSDRGRTFHRAFF; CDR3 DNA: TGCGCCAGCAGAACCTCTGACAGGGGGAGAACATTCCACCGGGCTTTCTTT
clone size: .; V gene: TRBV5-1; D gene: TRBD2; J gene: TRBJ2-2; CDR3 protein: CASSLAGDYTGELFF; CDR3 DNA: TGCGCCAGCAGCCTAGCGGGGGACTACACCGGGGAGCTGTTTTTT
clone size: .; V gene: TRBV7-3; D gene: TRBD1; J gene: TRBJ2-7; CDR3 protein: CASSFDRDGYEQYF; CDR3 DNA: TGTGCCAGCAGCTTCGACAGGGATGGGTACGAGCAGTACTTC
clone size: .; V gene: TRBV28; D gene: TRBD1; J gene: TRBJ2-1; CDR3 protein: CASSDRVQQFF; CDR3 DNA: TGTGCCAGCAGTGACAGGGTCCAGCAGTTCTTC
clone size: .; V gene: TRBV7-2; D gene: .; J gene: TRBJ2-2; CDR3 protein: CASSSGGVTGELFF; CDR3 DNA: TGTGCCAGCAGCAGTGGTGGAGTTACCGGGGAGCTGTTTTTT
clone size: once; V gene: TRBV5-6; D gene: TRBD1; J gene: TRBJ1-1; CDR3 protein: CASSGLGAGGNTEAFF; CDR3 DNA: TGTGCCAGCAGCGGATTGGGTGCAGGGGGAAACACTGAAGCTTTCTTT
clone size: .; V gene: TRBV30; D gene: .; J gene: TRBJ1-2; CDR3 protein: CAWKQGVFGYTF; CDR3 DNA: TGTGCCTGGAAACAGGGAGTCTTTGGCTACACCTTC
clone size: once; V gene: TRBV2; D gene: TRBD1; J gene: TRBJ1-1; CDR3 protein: CASSGNRDRDFTNTEAFF; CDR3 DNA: TGTGCCAGCAGTGGGAACCGGGACAGGGATTTTACGAACACTGAAGCTTTCTTT
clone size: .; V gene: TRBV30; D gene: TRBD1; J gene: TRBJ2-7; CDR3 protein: CAWMTPDRGFIDEQYF; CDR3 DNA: TGTGCCTGGATGACTCCGGACAGGGGGTTTATTGACGAGCAGTACTTC
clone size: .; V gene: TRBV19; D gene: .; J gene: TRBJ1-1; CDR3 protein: CASSITAENTEAFF; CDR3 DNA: TGTGCCAGTAGTATTACAGCTGAGAACACTGAAGCTTTCTTT
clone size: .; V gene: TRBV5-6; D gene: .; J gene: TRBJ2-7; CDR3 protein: CASSLSDLAYEQYF; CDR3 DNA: TGTGCCAGCAGCTTGTCAGACTTAGCCTACGAGCAGTACTTC
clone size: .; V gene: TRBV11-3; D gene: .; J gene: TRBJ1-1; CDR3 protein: CASTLEAAQMNTEAFF; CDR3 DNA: TGTGCCAGCACCCTGGAGGCGGCGCAAATGAACACTGAAGCTTTCTTT
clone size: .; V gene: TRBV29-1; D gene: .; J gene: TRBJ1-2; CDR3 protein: CSVADGTNYGYTF; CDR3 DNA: TGCAGCGTTGCGGACGGGACTAACTATGGCTACACCTTC
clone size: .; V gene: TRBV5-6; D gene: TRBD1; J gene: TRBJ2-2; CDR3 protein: CASSAGDRAVLGELFF; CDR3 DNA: TGTGCCAGCAGCGCCGGGGACAGGGCGGTCCTCGGGGAGCTGTTTTTT
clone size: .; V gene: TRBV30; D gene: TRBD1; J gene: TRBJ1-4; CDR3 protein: CACNRGFGEKLFF; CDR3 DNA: TGTGCCTGCAACAGGGGGTTTGGTGAAAAACTGTTTTTT
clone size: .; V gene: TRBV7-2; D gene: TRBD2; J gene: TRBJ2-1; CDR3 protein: CASSLDGGASNEQFF; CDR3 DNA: TGTGCCAGCAGCTTAGACGGGGGGGCCTCAAATGAGCAGTTCTTC
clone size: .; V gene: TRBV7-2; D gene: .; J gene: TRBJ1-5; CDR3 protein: CASSLGGAQPQHF; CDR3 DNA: TGTGCCAGCAGCTTAGGGGGCGCGCAGCCCCAGCATTTT
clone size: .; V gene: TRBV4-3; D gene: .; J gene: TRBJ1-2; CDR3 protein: CASSPRSAPYGYTF; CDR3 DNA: TGCGCCAGCAGCCCCAGGTCCGCACCCTATGGCTACACCTTC
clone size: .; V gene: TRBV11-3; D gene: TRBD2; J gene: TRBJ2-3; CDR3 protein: CASSTWAGADTQYF; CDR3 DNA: TGTGCCAGCAGCACCTGGGCGGGGGCAGATACGCAGTATTTT
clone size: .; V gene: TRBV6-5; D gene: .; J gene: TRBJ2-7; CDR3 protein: CASSSRGGEQYF; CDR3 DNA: TGTGCCAGCAGCTCCAGGGGTGGTGAGCAGTACTTC
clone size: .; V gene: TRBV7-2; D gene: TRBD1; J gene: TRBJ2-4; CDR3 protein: CASSPATGAAKNIQYF; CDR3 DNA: TGTGCCAGCAGCCCGGCCACAGGGGCGGCCAAAAACATTCAGTACTTC
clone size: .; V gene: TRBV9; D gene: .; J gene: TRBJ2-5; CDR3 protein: CASSARRVEGTQYF; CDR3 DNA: TGTGCCAGCAGCGCTCGCCGGGTCGAAGGGACCCAGTACTTC
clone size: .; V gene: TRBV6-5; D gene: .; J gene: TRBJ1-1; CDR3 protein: CASSLDSLNTEAFF; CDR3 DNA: TGTGCCAGCAGCCTCGACAGCCTGAACACTGAAGCTTTCTTT
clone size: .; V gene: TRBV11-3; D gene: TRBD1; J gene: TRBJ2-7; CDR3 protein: CASSYRDREMEEQYF; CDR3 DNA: TGTGCCAGCAGCTACCGGGACAGGGAGATGGAGGAGCAGTACTTC
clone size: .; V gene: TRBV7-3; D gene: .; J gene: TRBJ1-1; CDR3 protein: CASSLTLTGNTEAFF; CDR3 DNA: TGTGCCAGCAGCTTAACTTTAACGGGGAACACTGAAGCTTTCTTT